There are many counts of the clone carrying this T cell receptor (beta chain). No antigen is known for it. The CDR3 covers 17 residues. J lost 4 bases, V lost 4 bases, and 7 bases had no gene match. Per the germline V gene, CDR1 is SGHTA and CDR2 is FQGNSA. The TCRbeta library incorporated unique molecular identifiers. Using its own MiXCR run on the PCR reads, TCRdb lists one record per CDR3 protein. Of a few hundred thousand distinct CDR3 sequences in the sample, roughly 7.8% were seen once. The data were taken from a study of T-cell reconstitution after alpha-beta-depleted transplantation in children. Study-wide points: Surviving recipient T cells and thymic progenitors underlay high day-60 TCRbeta diversity in some patients. Once a year had passed after transplant, T-cell counts and diversity came mostly from newly produced T cells.

The chain links TRBV7-2 to TRBJ2-1, with TRBD2 matching over 13 bases. Sequenced material: peripheral blood, taken 360 days after TCRalphabeta/CD19-depleted stem cell transplant. The TCR originated in a female patient aged 2-9 years who had a stem cell transplant for Fanconi anemia, so the T cells may come from the graft donor. The CDR3 nucleotides read TGTGCCAGCAGCTCCTTTGGACTAGCGGGGGCGTACAATGAGCAGTTCTTC. It encodes CASSSFGLAGAYNEQFF.